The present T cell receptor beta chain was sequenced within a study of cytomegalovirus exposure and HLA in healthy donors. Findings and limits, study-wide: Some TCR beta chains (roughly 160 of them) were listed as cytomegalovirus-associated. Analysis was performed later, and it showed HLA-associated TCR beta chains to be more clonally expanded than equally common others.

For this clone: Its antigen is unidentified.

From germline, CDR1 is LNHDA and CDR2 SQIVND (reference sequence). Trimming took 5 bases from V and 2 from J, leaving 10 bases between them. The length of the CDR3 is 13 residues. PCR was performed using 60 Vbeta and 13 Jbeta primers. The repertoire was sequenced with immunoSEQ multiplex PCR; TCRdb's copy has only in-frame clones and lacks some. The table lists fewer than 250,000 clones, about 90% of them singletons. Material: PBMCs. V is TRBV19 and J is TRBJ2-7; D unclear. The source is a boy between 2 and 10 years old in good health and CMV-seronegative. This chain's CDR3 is CASSGRQAYEQYF. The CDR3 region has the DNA TGTGCCAGTAGTGGAAGGCAGGCCTACGAGCAGTACTTC.